This TCR beta chain was retrieved from a study of T cells after yellow fever vaccination. TCRdb reanalysed the 5' RACE reads using MiXCR and keeps one entry per CDR3 protein. The sample yields 620,000 or so distinct CDR3 sequences, around 12% seen once. This CDR3 comprises 15 residues. Germline V lookup: CDR1 ENHRY, CDR2 SYGVKD. The V end was cut by 4 bases, the J end by 6 bases, with 16 bases between. The sequencing here drew on PBMCs, taken on the day of the yellow fever booster vaccination. The receptor was isolated from a man under 40 who received the YFV17D yellow fever vaccine. The chain recombines TRBV10-3 with TRBJ2-1, with D possibly being TRBD1 or TRBD2 (6 bases each). This CDR3 reads CAISGTGRGGNEQFF. In nucleotides, the CDR3 is TGTGCCATCAGTGGGACCGGGAGAGGGGGCAATGAGCAGTTCTTC.